This TCR beta chain was profiled in a study of cytomegalovirus exposure and HLA in healthy donors. PCR amplification relied on 60 Vbeta primers (plus 13 Jbeta primers). Libraries were prepared by immunoSEQ multiplex PCR; TCRdb keeps only in-frame clonotypes and omits some of them. The sample consists of about 150,000 clones, roughly three quarters of them appearing once. As concerns this clone: Its antigen is not known.

Study-wide results and caveats: When analyzed later, a missense DCLRE1C variant was found to be linked to TCR beta V- and J-gene trimming.

The CDR3 covers 14 residues. The V and J ends lost 5 bases and 6 bases, in that order; junction bases with no gene match: 6. Germline assignment: CDR1 SGHTA and CDR2 FQGTGA. The chain links TRBV7-3 to TRBJ1-1; 10 bases match TRBD1. The source is a male donor in good health and CMV-seronegative. The sequenced sample was PBMCs. The CDR3 protein is CASSMGQGFAEAFF. As DNA, the CDR3 is TGTGCCAGCAGCATGGGACAGGGGTTCGCTGAAGCTTTCTTT.